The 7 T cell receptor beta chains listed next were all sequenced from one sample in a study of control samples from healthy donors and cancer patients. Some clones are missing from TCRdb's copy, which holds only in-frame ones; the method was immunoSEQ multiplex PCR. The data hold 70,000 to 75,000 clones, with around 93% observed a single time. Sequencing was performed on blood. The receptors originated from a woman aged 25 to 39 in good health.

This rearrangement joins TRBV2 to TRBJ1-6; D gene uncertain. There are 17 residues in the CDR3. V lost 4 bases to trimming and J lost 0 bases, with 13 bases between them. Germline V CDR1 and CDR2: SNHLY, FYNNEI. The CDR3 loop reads CASSVRAPYSYNSPLHF. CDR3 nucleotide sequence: TGTGCCAGCAGTGTTAGGGCACCCTACTCCTATAATTCACCCCTCCACTTT.

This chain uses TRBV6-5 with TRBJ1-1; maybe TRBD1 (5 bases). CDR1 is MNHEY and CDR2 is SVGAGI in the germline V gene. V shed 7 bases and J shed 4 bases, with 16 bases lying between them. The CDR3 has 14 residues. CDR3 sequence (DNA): TGTGCCAGCACCCTATCTATAGGGGCCACTGAAGCTTTCTTT. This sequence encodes CASTLSIGATEAFF.

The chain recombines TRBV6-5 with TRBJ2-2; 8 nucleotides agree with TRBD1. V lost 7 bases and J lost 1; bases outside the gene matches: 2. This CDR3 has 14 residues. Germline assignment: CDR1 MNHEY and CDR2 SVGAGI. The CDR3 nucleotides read TGTGCCAGCACAGGGGGCAGGAACACCGGGGAGCTGTTTTTT. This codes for CASTGGRNTGELFF.

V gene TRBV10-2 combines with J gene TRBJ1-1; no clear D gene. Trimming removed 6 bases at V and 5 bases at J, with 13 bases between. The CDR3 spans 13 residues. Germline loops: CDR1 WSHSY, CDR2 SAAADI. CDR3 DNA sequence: TGCGCCAGCAGGCCCCCGTTGGGGACTGAAGCTTTCTTT. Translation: CASRPPLGTEAFF.

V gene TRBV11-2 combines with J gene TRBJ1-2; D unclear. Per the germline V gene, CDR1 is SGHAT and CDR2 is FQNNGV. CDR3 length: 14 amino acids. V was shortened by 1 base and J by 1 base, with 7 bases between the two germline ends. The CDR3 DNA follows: TGTGCCAGCAGCTTAGTGGGAAATAACTATGGCTACACCTTC. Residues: CASSLVGNNYGYTF. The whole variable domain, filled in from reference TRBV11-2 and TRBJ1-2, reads EAGVAQSPRYKIIEKRQSVAFWCNPISGHATLYWYQQILGQGPKLLIQFQNNGVVDDSQLPKDRFSAERLKGVDSTLKIQPAKLEDSAVYLCASSLVGNNYGYTFGSGTRLTVV.

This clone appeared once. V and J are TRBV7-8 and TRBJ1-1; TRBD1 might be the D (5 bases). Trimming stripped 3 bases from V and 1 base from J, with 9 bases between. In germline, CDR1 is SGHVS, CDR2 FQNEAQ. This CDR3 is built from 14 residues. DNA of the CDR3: TGTGCCAGCAGCTTGGGGGGAAGGAACACTGAAGCTTTCTTT. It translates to CASSLGGRNTEAFF.

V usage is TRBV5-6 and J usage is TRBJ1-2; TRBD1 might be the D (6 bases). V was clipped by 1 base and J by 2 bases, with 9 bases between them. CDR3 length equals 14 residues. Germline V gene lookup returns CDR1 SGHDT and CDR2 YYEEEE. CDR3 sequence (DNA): TGTGCCAGCAGCTTGCCAGGGGTAAACTATGGCTACACCTTC. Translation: CASSLPGVNYGYTF.